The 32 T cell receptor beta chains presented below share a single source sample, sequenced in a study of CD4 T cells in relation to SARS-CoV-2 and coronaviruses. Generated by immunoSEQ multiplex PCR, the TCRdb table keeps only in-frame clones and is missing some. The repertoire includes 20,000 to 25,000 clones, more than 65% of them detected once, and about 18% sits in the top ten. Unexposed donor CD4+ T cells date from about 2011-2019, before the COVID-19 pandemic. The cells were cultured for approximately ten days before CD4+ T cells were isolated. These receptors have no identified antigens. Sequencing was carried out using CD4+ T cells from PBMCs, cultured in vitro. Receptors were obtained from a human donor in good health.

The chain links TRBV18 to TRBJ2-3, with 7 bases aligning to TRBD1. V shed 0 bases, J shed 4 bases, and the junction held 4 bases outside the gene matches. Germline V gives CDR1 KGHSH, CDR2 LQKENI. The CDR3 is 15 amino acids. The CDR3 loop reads CASSPPHRGADTQYF. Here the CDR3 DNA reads TGTGCCAGCTCACCACCCCACAGGGGTGCAGATACGCAGTATTTT.

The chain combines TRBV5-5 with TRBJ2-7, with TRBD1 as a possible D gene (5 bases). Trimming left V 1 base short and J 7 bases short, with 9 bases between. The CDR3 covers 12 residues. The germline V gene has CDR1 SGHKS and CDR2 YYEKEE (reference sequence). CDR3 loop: CASSLTDMEQYF. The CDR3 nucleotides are TGTGCCAGCAGCTTGACGGACATGGAGCAGTACTTC. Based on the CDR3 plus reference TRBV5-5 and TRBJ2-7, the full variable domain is DAGVTQSPTHLIKTRGQQVTLRCSPISGHKSVSWYQQVLGQGPQFIFQYYEKEERGRGNFPDRFSARQFPNYSSELNVNALLLGDSALYLCASSLTDMEQYFGPGTRLTVT.

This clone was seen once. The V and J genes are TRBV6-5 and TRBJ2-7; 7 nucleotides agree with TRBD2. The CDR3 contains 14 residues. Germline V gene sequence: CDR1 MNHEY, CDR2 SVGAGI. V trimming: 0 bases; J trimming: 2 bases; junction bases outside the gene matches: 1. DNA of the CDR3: TGTGCCAGCAGTTACTCGGGGACTACCTACGAGCAGTACTTC. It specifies CASSYSGTTYEQYF.

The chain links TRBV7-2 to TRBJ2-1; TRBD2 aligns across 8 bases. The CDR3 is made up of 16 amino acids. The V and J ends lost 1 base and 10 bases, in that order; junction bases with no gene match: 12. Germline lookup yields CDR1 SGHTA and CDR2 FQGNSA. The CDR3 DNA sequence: TGTGCCAGCAGCTTAGAGGGTAGCGGGATTCAGCGCGAGCAGTTCTTC. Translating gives CASSLEGSGIQREQFF.

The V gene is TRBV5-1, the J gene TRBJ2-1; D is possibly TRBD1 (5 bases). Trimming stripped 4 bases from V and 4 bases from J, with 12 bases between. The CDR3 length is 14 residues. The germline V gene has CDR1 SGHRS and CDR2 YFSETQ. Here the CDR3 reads CASSDDRVYNEQFF. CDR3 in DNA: TGCGCCAGCAGCGACGACAGAGTTTACAATGAGCAGTTCTTC.

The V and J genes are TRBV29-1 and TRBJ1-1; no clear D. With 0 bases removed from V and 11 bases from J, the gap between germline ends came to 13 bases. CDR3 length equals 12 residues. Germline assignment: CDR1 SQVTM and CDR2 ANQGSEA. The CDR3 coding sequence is TGCAGCGTTGAAGAAACCGCTGCCGAGGCTTTCTTT. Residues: CSVEETAAEAFF.

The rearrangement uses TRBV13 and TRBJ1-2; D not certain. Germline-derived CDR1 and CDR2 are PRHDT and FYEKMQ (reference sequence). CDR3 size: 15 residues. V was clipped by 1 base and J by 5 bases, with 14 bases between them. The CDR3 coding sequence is TGTGCCAGCAGCTTAGTAGGTCCCCTTACGTATGGCTACACCTTC. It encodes CASSLVGPLTYGYTF.

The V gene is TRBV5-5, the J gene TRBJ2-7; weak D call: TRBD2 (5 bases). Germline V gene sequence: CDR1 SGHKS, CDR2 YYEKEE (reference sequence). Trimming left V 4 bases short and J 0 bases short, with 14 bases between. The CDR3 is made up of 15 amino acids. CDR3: CASSRSETSSYEQYF. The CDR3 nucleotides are TGTGCCAGCAGCAGAAGTGAAACTAGCTCCTACGAGCAGTACTTC.

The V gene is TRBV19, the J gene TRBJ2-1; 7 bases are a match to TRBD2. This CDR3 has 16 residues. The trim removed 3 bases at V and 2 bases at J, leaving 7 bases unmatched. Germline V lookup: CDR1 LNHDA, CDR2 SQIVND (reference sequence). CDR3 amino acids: CASSIILREPYNEQFF. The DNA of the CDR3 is TGTGCCAGTAGTATTATCTTGCGGGAGCCCTACAATGAGCAGTTCTTC.

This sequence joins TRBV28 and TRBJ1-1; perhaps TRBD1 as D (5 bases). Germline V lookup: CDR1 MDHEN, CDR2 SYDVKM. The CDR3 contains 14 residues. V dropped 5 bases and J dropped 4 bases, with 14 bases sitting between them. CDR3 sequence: CASSEINQGTEAFF. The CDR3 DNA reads TGTGCCAGCAGTGAAATAAATCAGGGCACTGAAGCTTTCTTT.

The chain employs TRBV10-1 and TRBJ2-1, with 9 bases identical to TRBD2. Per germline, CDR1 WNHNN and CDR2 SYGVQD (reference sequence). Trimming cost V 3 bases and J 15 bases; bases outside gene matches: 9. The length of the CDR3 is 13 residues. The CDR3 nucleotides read TGCGCCAGCAGTGAAGGTCCGGGACTAGCTTTGTTCTTC. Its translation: CASSEGPGLALFF.

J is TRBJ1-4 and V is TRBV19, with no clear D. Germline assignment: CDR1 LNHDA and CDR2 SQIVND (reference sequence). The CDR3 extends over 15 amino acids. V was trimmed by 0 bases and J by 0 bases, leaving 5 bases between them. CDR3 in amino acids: CASSIDWPTNEKLFF. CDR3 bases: TGTGCCAGTAGTATAGACTGGCCAACTAATGAAAAACTGTTTTTT.

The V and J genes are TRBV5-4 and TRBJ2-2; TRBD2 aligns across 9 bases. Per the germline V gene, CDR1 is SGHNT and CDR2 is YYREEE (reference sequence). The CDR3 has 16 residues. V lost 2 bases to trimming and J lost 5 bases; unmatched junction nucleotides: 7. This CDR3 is CASSFDRLAGTGELFF. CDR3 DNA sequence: TGTGCCAGCAGCTTCGATAGGCTAGCGGGGACCGGGGAGCTGTTTTTT.

CDR3: CASSRVTNSPLHF. Written as DNA, the CDR3 is TGTGCCAGCAGCCGTGTTACAAATTCACCCCTCCACTTT. This chain joins TRBV6-5 and TRBJ1-6; D is unclear. Trimming shortened V by 6 bases and J by 7 bases, and 10 bases separated the two germline ends. This CDR3 is 13 amino acids long. Germline V CDR1 and CDR2: MNHEY, SVGAGI.

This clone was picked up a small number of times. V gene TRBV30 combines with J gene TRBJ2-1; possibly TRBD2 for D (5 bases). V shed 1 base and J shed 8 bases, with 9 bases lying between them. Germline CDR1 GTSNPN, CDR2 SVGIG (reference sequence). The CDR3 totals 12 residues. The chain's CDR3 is CAWSDNGDEQFF. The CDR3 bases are TGTGCCTGGAGTGATAACGGGGATGAGCAGTTCTTC.

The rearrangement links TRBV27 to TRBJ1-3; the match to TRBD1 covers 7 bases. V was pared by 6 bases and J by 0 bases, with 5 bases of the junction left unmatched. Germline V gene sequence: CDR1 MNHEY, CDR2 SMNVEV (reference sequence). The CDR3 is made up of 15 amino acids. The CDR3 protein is CASSETGTSGNTIYF. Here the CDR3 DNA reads TGTGCCAGCAGCGAGACAGGGACCTCTGGAAACACCATATATTTT.

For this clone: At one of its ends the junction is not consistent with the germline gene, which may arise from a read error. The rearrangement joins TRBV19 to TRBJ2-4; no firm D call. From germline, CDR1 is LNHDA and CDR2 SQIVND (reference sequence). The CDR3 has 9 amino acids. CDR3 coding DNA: TGTGCCAGTAGTATTTGTGGGCACTTC. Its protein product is CASSICGHF.

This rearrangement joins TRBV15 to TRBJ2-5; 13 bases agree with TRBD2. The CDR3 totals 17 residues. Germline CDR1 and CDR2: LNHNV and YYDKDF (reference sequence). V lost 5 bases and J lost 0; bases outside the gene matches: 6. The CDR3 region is CATSVGLAGLHQETQYF. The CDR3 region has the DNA TGTGCCACCAGCGTGGGACTAGCGGGACTTCACCAAGAGACCCAGTACTTC.

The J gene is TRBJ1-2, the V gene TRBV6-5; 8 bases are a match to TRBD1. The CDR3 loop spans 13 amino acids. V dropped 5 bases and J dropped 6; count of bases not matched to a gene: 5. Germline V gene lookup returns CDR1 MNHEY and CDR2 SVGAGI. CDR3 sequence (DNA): TGTGCCAGCAGTCGGACAGGGACGCATGGCTACACCTTC. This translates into CASSRTGTHGYTF.

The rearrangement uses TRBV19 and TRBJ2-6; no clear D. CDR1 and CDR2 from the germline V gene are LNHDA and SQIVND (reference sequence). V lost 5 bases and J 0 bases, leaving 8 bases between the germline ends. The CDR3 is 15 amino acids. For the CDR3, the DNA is TGTGCCAGTAGTCTCGTAATCTCTGGGGCCAACGTCCTGACTTTC. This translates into CASSLVISGANVLTF.

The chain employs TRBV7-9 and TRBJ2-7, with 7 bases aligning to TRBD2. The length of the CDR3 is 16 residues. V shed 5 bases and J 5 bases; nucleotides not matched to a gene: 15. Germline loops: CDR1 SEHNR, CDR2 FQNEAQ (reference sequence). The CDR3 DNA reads TGTGCCAGCAGCCCCGGGGGAGCGGGACCAGTCGACGAGCAGTACTTC. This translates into CASSPGGAGPVDEQYF. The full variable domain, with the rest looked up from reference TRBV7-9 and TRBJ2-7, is DTGVSQNPRHKITKRGQNVTFRCDPISEHNRLYWYRQTLGQGPEFLTYFQNEAQLEKSRLLSDRFSAERPKGSFSTLEIQRTEQGDSAMYLCASSPGGAGPVDEQYFGPGTRLTVT.

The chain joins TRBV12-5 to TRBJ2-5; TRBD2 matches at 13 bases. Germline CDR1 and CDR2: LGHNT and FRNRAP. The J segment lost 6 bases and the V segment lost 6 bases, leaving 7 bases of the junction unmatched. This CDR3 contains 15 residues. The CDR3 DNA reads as TGTGCTAGTGGCCCGACTAGCGGGAGGATAAAGACCCAGTACTTC. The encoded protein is CASGPTSGRIKTQYF. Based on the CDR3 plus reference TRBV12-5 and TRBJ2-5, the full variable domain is DARVTQTPRHKVTEMGQEVTMRCQPILGHNTVFWYRQTMMQGLELLAYFRNRAPLDDSGMPKDRFSAEMPDATLATLKIQPSEPRDSAVYFCASGPTSGRIKTQYFGPGTRLLVL.

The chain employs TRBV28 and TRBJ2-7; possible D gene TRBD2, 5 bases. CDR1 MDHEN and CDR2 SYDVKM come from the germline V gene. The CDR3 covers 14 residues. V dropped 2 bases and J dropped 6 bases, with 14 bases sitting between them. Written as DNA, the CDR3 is TGTGCCAGCAGTTTACCCCCGGCTAGCTCCGAGCAGTACTTC. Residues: CASSLPPASSEQYF.

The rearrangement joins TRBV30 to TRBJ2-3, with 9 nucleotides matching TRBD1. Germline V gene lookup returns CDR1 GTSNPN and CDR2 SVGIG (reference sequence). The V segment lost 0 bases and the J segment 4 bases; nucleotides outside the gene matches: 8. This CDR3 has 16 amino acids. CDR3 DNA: TGTGCCTGGAGTGTATACGGGACAGGGTGGTCAGATACGCAGTATTTT. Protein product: CAWSVYGTGWSDTQYF.

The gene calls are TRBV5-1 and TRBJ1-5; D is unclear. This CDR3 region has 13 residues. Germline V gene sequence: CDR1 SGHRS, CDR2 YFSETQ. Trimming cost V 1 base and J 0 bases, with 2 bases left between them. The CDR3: CASSLSSNQPQHF. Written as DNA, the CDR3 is TGCGCCAGCAGCTTGTCTAGCAATCAGCCCCAGCATTTT.

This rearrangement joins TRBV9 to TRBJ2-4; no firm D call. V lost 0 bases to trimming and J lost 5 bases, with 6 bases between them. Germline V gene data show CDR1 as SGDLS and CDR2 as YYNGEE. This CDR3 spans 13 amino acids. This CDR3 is CASSVGRENIQYF. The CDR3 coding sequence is TGTGCCAGCAGCGTAGGCCGAGAAAACATTCAGTACTTC.

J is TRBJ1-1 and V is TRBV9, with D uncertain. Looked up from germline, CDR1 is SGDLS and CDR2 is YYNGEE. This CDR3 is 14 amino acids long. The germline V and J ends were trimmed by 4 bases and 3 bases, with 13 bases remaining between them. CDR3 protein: CASSSALFYTEAFF. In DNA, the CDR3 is TGTGCCAGCAGCAGTGCGCTCTTCTACACTGAAGCTTTCTTT.

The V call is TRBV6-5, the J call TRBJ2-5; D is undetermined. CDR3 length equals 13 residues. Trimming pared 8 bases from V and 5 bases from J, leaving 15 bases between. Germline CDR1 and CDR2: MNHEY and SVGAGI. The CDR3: CASETGQIETQYF. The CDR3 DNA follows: TGTGCCAGCGAAACCGGGCAAATCGAGACCCAGTACTTC.

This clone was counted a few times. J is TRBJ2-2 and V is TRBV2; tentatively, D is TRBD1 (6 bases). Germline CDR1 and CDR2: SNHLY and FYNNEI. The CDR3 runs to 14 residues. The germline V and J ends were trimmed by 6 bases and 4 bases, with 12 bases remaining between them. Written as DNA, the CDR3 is TGTGCCAGCAGACCAGGGGTCGGCACCGGGGAGCTGTTTTTT. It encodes CASRPGVGTGELFF.

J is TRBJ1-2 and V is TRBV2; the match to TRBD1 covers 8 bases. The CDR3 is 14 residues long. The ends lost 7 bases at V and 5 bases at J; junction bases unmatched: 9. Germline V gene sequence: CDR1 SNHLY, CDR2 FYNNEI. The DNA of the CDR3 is TGTGCCAGCACGGCGACAGGGGTAGAGTATGGCTACACCTTC. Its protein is CASTATGVEYGYTF.

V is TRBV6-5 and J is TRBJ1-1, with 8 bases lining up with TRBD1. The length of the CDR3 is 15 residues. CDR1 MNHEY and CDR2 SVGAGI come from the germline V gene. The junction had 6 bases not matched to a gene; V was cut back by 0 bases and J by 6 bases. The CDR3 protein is CASSYSGRGQAEAFF. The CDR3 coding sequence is TGTGCCAGCAGTTACTCGGGCAGGGGGCAGGCTGAAGCTTTCTTT.

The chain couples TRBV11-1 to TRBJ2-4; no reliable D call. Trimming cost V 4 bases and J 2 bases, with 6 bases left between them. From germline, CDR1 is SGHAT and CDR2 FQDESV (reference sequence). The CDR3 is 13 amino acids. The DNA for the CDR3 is TGTGCCAGCAGCTCCCCAACCAAAAACATTCAGTACTTC. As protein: CASSSPTKNIQYF.